The 26 T cell receptor beta chains in this list originate from one sample, sequenced in a study of blood T cell repertoires in COVID-19. Only in-frame clones appear in the TCRdb table, and some are missing; sequencing was by immunoSEQ multiplex PCR. The profile shows a few hundred thousand clones, roughly 87% of them singletons. Sequenced input: peripheral blood. These TCRs come from a woman between 40 and 55 years old who had recovered from COVID-19.

The chain uses TRBV6-5 and TRBJ2-3; the D gene is possibly TRBD2 (6 bases). The CDR3 covers 16 residues. Looked up from germline, CDR1 is MNHEY and CDR2 is SVGAGI. The ends were cut back, 2 bases at V and 0 bases at J, with 12 bases in the middle. The CDR3 spells CASSYLAGSSTDTQYF. Written as DNA, the CDR3 is TGTGCCAGCAGTTACCTCGCGGGAAGCAGCACAGATACGCAGTATTTT.

The J gene is TRBJ2-7, the V gene TRBV6-5, with 8 nucleotides matching TRBD1. Germline CDR1 MNHEY, CDR2 SVGAGI. V lost 7 bases, J lost 0 bases, and 5 bases stayed unmatched. The CDR3 covers 14 residues. The CDR3 reads CASTDGQGSYEQYF. CDR3 in DNA: TGTGCCAGCACGGATGGACAGGGCTCCTACGAGCAGTACTTC.

The chain links TRBV24-1 to TRBJ2-1, with a possible D match to TRBD2 (6 bases). Germline loops: CDR1 KGHDR, CDR2 SFDVKD. V shed 4 bases and J shed 4 bases, with 16 bases lying between them. The CDR3 has 16 amino acids. For the CDR3, the DNA is TGTGCCACCAGTGAGGGGGAGGCGGGGAAATACAATGAGCAGTTCTTC. Its translation: CATSEGEAGKYNEQFF.

The chain joins TRBV30 to TRBJ2-5; no clear D. The germline V gene has CDR1 GTSNPN and CDR2 SVGIG (reference sequence). The germline V and J ends were trimmed by 0 bases and 5 bases, with 4 bases remaining between them. The CDR3 extends over 11 amino acids. CDR3 bases: TGTGCCTGGAGTGTCCCGGAGACCCAGTACTTC. It codes for CAWSVPETQYF.

The chain combines TRBV2 with TRBJ1-3; D remains unclear. Looked up from germline, CDR1 is SNHLY and CDR2 is FYNNEI. Trimming took off 4 bases at V and 0 bases at J, with 7 bases between the two ends. The CDR3 runs 14 residues. CDR3 coding DNA: TGTGCCAGCAGTGCGACAATCTCTGGAAACACCATATATTTT. It is translated as CASSATISGNTIYF.

This clone showed up just once. The gene calls are TRBV27 and TRBJ1-6; 9 nucleotides agree with TRBD1. Germline CDR1 MNHEY, CDR2 SMNVEV (reference sequence). The CDR3 is made up of 15 amino acids. Trimming cost V 6 bases and J 7 bases; bases outside gene matches: 7. The DNA for the CDR3 is TGTGCCAGCAGGAGCGGGACAGGGTTCAATTCACCCCTCCACTTT. Its translation: CASRSGTGFNSPLHF.

The genes are TRBV23-1 and TRBJ1-5; no reliable D call. TRBV23-1 is designated an ORF whose function remains uncertain. The CDR3 loop spans 12 amino acids. V lost 4 bases to trimming and J lost 10 bases, with 11 bases between them. The CDR3 DNA follows: TGCGCCAGCAGTCTTTGGCCCGAACCCCAGCATTTT. It translates to CASSLWPEPQHF.

This clone has a single count. The rearrangement uses TRBV19 and TRBJ1-5; 7 bases are shared with TRBD1. V shed 6 bases, J shed 2 bases, and the junction held 4 bases outside the gene matches. CDR1 LNHDA and CDR2 SQIVND come from the germline V gene (reference sequence). The CDR3 extends over 14 amino acids. In nucleotides, the CDR3 is TGTGCCAGTAGGAGGACAGGTCGCAATCAGCCCCAGCATTTT. This encodes CASRRTGRNQPQHF.

The rearrangement uses TRBV18 and TRBJ2-3; a weak D match, TRBD2 (5 bases). The germline V gene encodes CDR1 KGHSH and CDR2 LQKENI. The CDR3 is 14 amino acids. V lost 2 bases and J lost 4, with 10 bases in between. The CDR3, as DNA: TGTGCCAGCTCACCAAACCCTAGCTCAGATACGCAGTATTTT. Translation: CASSPNPSSDTQYF.

The chain uses TRBV3-1 (or the pseudogene TRBV3-2) and TRBJ2-2; 9 nucleotides align to TRBD1. The CDR3 covers 14 residues. Germline values: CDR1 LGHDT, CDR2 YNNKEL (reference sequence). Trimming took 11 bases from V and 3 from J; bases not matched to a gene: 7. CDR3 amino acids: CAAKQGADTGELFF. CDR3 DNA: TGTGCCGCGAAACAGGGGGCCGACACCGGGGAGCTGTTTTTT.

V usage is TRBV12-3 or TRBV12-4 and J usage is TRBJ2-5; D is unclear. The CDR3 is 13 amino acids. V dropped 0 bases and J dropped 9 bases, with 11 bases sitting between them. The CDR3 loop is CASSLAGGMAQYF. CDR3 DNA sequence: TGTGCCAGCAGTTTAGCTGGCGGAATGGCCCAGTACTTC.

Only a few counts were recorded for this clone. The rearrangement joins TRBV6-2 or TRBV6-3 to TRBJ2-7, with 7 bases lining up with TRBD1. This CDR3 comprises 14 residues. Germline V CDR1 and CDR2: MNHEY, SVGEGT. After removal of 3 bases from V and 7 bases from J, the junction contained 9 bases not matched to a gene. For the CDR3, the DNA is TGTGCCAGCAGTTATGCCGGGACAGCAAAGGAGCAGTACGTC. Translating gives CASSYAGTAKEQYV.

The V call is TRBV14, the J call TRBJ2-7; D is unclear. CDR3 length: 15 residues. V lost 3 bases, J lost 2 bases, and 14 bases lay in between. Germline values: CDR1 SGHDN, CDR2 FVKESK. The CDR3 protein is CASSHPSHAAYEQYV. As DNA, the CDR3 is TGTGCCAGCAGCCATCCCTCCCACGCAGCCTACGAGCAGTACGTC.

This chain joins TRBV27 and TRBJ2-7, with 11 bases aligning to TRBD1. Germline V lookup: CDR1 MNHEY, CDR2 SMNVEV (reference sequence). The CDR3 spans 15 residues. J was trimmed by 7 bases and V by 3 bases; bases with no gene match: 8. The chain's CDR3 is CASSFRTGGVGEQYF. For the CDR3, the DNA is TGTGCCAGCAGTTTCCGGACAGGGGGCGTGGGGGAGCAGTACTTC.

The V and J genes are TRBV5-6 and TRBJ1-3; 8 positions agree with TRBD1. V lost 4 bases, J lost 4 bases, and 13 bases stayed unmatched. Germline CDR1 reads SGHDT; CDR2 reads YYEEEE. There are 17 residues in the CDR3. Here the CDR3 DNA reads TGTGCCAGCAGCACATCCTATGTGCCAGGGGGCGGAAACACCATATATTTT. This encodes CASSTSYVPGGGNTIYF.

The chain is built from TRBV10-3 and TRBJ2-2; no clear D gene. CDR1 ENHRY and CDR2 SYGVKD come from the germline V gene. Trimming took off 6 bases at V and 3 bases at J, with 8 bases between the two ends. This CDR3 comprises 13 residues. This chain's CDR3 is CAISPADTGELFF. CDR3 coding DNA: TGTGCCATCAGCCCCGCGGACACCGGGGAGCTGTTTTTT.

The J gene is TRBJ1-2, the V gene TRBV7-9, with 9 bases fitting TRBD1. V was pared by 5 bases and J by 5 bases, with 6 bases of the junction left unmatched. The CDR3 spans 14 residues. Germline-derived CDR1 and CDR2 are SEHNR and FQNEAQ (reference sequence). In DNA form, the CDR3 reads TGTGCCAGCAGCCTTGGACAGGGGAGGTATGGCTACACCTTC. Its translation is CASSLGQGRYGYTF.

This sequence joins TRBV7-9 and TRBJ1-2; D is possibly TRBD1 (6 bases). Deletions cut 5 bases from V and 7 bases from J, with 20 bases between. The CDR3 sequence is 15 residues long. Per germline, CDR1 SEHNR and CDR2 FQNEAQ (reference sequence). CDR3 protein: CASSRGIQGISGYTF. The CDR3 bases are TGTGCCAGCAGCCGTGGGATACAGGGAATCTCTGGCTACACCTTC. Complete variable domain (other parts from reference TRBV7-9 and TRBJ1-2): DTGVSQNPRHKITKRGQNVTFRCDPISEHNRLYWYRQTLGQGPEFLTYFQNEAQLEKSRLLSDRFSAERPKGSFSTLEIQRTEQGDSAMYLCASSRGIQGISGYTFGSGTRLTVV.

The chain is built from TRBV11-2 and TRBJ2-2, with D perhaps TRBD1 (5 bases). The CDR3 consists of 14 residues. V was pared by 0 bases and J by 5 bases, with 7 bases between. Germline CDR1 reads SGHAT; CDR2 reads FQNNGV. The CDR3 nucleotides are TGTGCCAGCAGCTTAGACAGGGAAACCGGGGAGCTGTTTTTT. Protein product: CASSLDRETGELFF.

This chain connects TRBV2 to TRBJ1-2, with a tentative D call TRBD1 (6 bases). Germline V gene lookup returns CDR1 SNHLY and CDR2 FYNNEI. This CDR3 has 13 amino acids. Trimming took off 4 bases at V and 8 bases at J, with 14 bases between the two ends. The CDR3 is CASSGQGHEGYTF. The CDR3 region has the DNA TGTGCCAGCAGTGGCCAGGGGCATGAGGGCTACACCTTC.

CDR3 sequence (DNA): TGTGCCAGCCTTTTCCCCGGGTCGGGGGAGCAGTACTTC. It is translated as CASLFPGSGEQYF. The V gene is TRBV28, the J gene TRBJ2-7, with a weak D call TRBD2 (5 bases). The germline V gene has CDR1 MDHEN and CDR2 SYDVKM. The CDR3 is made up of 13 amino acids. Trimming stripped 8 bases from V and 7 bases from J, with 18 bases between.

The chain combines TRBV9 with TRBJ1-6; 7 positions match TRBD1. The V gene end was trimmed by 0 bases and the J gene end by 7 bases; junction bases not matched to a gene: 7. The CDR3 extends over 16 amino acids. Per germline, CDR1 SGDLS and CDR2 YYNGEE. The DNA for the CDR3 is TGTGCCAGCAGCGTAGATCACAGGGGCTTAAATTCACCCCTCCACTTT. Translating gives CASSVDHRGLNSPLHF.

The chain uses TRBV10-3 and TRBJ1-1, with no clear D. This CDR3 is built from 13 residues. In germline, CDR1 is ENHRY, CDR2 SYGVKD. V was shortened by 7 bases and J by 6 bases, with 15 bases between the two germline ends. The CDR3: CAITFDGVSEAFF. The DNA for the CDR3 is TGTGCCATCACCTTCGACGGGGTATCTGAAGCTTTCTTT.

The chain is built from TRBV11-1 and TRBJ1-5; TRBD1 might be the D (6 bases). This CDR3 spans 13 amino acids. In germline, CDR1 is SGHAT, CDR2 FQDESV (reference sequence). The V end was cut by 2 bases, the J end by 9 bases, with 11 bases between. The CDR3 DNA reads TGTGCCAGCAGCTTAAGAGGGGGTGGGCCCCAGCATTTT. This encodes CASSLRGGGPQHF.

V is TRBV28 and J is TRBJ2-5, with 9 bases fitting TRBD1. This CDR3 spans 14 amino acids. The trim removed 6 bases at V and 5 bases at J, leaving 7 bases unmatched. CDR1 and CDR2 (germline): MDHEN, SYDVKM. CDR3 amino acids: CASRRTGGTETQYF. Written as DNA, the CDR3 is TGTGCCAGCAGGAGAACAGGGGGCACGGAGACCCAGTACTTC.

The V and J genes are TRBV11-2 and TRBJ1-1, with 7 nucleotides matching TRBD1. The CDR3 covers 13 residues. The trim removed 2 bases at V and 4 bases at J, leaving 1 base unmatched. Germline lookup yields CDR1 SGHAT and CDR2 FQNNGV. The CDR3 here is CASSLTGVTEAFF. In DNA, the CDR3 is TGTGCCAGCAGCTTAACAGGGGTCACTGAAGCTTTCTTT.